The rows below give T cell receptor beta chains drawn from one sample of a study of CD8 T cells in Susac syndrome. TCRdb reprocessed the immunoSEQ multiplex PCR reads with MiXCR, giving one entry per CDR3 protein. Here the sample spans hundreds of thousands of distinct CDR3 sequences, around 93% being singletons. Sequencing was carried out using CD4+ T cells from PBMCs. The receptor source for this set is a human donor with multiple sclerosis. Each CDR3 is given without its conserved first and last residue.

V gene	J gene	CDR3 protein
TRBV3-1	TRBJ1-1	ASSQIVGGTEAF
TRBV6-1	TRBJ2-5	ASTRTGLETQY
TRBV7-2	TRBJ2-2	ASSLSGGYTGELF
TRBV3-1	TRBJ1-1	ASSQDHTNTEAF
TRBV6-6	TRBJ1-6	ASRPSNSPLH
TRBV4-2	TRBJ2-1	ASSQDIGVSYNEQF
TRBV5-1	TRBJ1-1	ASSVNRGLNTEAF
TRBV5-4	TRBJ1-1	ASSPGQGVATEAF
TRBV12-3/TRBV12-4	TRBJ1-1	ASSVHRMLNTEAF
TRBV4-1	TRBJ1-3	ASSQGALVGNTIY